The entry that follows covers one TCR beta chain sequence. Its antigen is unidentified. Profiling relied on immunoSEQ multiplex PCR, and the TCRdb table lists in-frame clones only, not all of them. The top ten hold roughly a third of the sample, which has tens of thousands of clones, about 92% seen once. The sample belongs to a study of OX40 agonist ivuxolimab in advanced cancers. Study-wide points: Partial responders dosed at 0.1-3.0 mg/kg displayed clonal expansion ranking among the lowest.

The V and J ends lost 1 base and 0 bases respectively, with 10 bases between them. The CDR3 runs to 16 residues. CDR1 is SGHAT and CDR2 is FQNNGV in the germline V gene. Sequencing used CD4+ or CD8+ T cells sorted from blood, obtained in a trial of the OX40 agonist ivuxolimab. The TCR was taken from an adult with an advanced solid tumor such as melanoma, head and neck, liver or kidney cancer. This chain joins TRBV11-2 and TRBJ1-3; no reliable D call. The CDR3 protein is CASSLGPAHSGNTIYF. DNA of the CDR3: TGTGCCAGCAGCTTAGGCCCCGCTCACTCTGGAAACACCATATATTTT.